This T cell receptor (beta chain) originates from a study of blood T cell repertoires in COVID-19. This CDR3 spans 13 amino acids. J lost 6 bases, V lost 7 bases, and 6 bases had no gene match. The germline CDR1 and CDR2 sequences are SEHNR and FQNEAQ (reference sequence). Profiled with immunoSEQ multiplex PCR; TCRdb holds only in-frame clones, not every one. The table shows fewer than 80,000 clones, with about 83% occurring only once. Sequenced sample: peripheral blood. The receptor was derived from a man aged 25-45 years with acute or convalescent COVID-19. The chain combines TRBV7-9 with TRBJ2-3, with 8 bases matching TRBD2. DNA of the CDR3: TGTGCCAGCACCCCCGGGGGGGAGGATACGCAGTATTTT. It specifies CASTPGGEDTQYF.